A single TCR beta chain is shown here with its context. What it recognizes is unknown. An end of the junction differs from the germline gene, which may be a read error. These data are taken from a study of regulatory T cells in long-lasting Graves disease. The CDR3 totals 10 residues. Germline lookup yields CDR1 SNHLY and CDR2 FYNNEI. Investigators prepared the TCR beta libraries by applying iRepertoire HTBI primers and Arm-PCR of CDR3 regions. TCRdb used MiXCR to reprocess the multiplex PCR reads, holding one entry per CDR3 protein. The sample lists about 470,000 distinct CDR3 sequences, around 20% occurring once. Time point specified: persistent/refractory GD, antithyroid drugs over 5 years with positive TRAb. PBMCs were the source of the RNA used for TCR sequencing. Patients of an endocrinology department in Xi'an, China, were included. Around 9.9 milliliters of peripheral blood went into EDTA tubes.

Study conclusions and caveats: Newly diagnosed disease favored TRBV20-1 and TRBJ2-1 over persistent disease. Patients with persistent disease shared some 2,500 public clonotypes, outpacing the approximately 870 shared by new patients.

The rearrangement links TRBV2 to TRBJ1-1; D not resolved. The TCR sequence derives from a female donor with Graves disease. The sample was peripheral blood mononuclear cells (PBMCs), taken when the disease was refractory, from a patient treated with antithyroid drugs. This CDR3 reads CASSGTGALF. The CDR3 DNA reads as TGCGCCAGCAGTGGCACTGGAGCTCTCTTT. The variable domain in full, with the rest retrieved from reference TRBV2 and TRBJ1-1, is EPEVTQTPSHQVTQMGQEVILRCVPISNHLYFYWYRQILGQKVEFLVSFYNNEISEKSEIFDDQFSVERPDGSNFTLKIRSTKLEDSAMYFCASSGTGALFGQGTRLTVV.